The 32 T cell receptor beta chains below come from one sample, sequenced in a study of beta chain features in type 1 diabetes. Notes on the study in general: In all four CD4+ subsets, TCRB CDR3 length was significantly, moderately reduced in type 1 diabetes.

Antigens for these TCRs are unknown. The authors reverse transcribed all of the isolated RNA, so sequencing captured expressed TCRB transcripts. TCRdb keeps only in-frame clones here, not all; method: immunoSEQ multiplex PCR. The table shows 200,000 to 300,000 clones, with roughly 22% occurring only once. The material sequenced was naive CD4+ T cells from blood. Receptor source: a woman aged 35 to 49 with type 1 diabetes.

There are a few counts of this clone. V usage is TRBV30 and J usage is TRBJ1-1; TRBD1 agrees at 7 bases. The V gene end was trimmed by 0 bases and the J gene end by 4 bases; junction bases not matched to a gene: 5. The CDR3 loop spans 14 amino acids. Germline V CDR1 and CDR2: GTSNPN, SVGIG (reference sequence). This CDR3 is CAWSVTGIPTEAFF. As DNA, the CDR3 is TGTGCCTGGAGTGTGACAGGGATTCCCACTGAAGCTTTCTTT.

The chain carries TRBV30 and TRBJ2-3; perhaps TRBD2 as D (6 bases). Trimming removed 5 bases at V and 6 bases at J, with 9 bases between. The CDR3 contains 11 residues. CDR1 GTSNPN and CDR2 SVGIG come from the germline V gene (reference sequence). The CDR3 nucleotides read TGTGCCTGGGATGGAGGGGATACGCAGTATTTT. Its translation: CAWDGGDTQYF.

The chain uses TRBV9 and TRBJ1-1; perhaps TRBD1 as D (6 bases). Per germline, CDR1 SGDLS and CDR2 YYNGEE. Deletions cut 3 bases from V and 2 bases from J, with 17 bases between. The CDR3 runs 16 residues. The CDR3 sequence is CASSDHPGTPNTEAFF. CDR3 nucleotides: TGTGCCAGCAGCGACCATCCCGGGACACCAAACACTGAAGCTTTCTTT.

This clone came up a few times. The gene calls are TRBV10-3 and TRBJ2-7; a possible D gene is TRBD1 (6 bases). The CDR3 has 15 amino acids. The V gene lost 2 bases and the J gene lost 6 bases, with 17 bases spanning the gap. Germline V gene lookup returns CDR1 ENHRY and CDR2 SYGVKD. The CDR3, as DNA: TGTGCCATCAGTGAGCCGACAGGACGATCGGGCGAGCAGTACTTC. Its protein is CAISEPTGRSGEQYF.

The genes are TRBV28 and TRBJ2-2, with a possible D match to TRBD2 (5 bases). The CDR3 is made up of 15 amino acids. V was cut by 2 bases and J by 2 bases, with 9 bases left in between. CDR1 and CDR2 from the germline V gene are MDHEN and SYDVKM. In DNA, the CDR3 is TGTGCCAGCAGTTTACGGACGGGAAACACCGGGGAGCTGTTTTTT. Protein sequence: CASSLRTGNTGELFF.

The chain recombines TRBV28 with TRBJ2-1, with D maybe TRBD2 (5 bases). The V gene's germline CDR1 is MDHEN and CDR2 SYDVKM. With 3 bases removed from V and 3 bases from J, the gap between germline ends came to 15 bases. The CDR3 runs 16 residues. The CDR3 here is CASSLSALGVYNEQFF. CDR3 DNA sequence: TGTGCCAGCAGTTTGTCCGCCCTCGGGGTCTACAATGAGCAGTTCTTC.

The CDR3 region is CASSGGWRGGWDTQYF. Here the CDR3 DNA reads TGTGCCAGCAGCGGAGGGTGGCGGGGGGGCTGGGATACGCAGTATTTT. This sequence joins TRBV9 and TRBJ2-3; 9 bases agree with TRBD2. CDR3 length: 16 amino acids. CDR1 and CDR2 from the germline V gene are SGDLS and YYNGEE. With 3 bases clipped from V and 6 bases from J, the junction kept 11 bases outside the gene matches.

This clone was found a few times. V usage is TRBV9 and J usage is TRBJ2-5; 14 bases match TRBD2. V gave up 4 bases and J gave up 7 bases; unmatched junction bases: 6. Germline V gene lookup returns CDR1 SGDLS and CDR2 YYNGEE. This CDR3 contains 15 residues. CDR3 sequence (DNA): TGTGCCAGCAGCCCGACTAGCGGGGGGGCGGGGACCCAGTACTTC. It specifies CASSPTSGGAGTQYF.

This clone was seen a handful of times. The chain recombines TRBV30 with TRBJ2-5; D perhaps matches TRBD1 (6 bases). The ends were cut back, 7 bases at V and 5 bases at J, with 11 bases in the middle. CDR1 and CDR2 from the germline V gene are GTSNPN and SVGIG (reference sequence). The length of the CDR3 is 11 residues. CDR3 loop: CAYRVLETQYF. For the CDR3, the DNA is TGTGCCTACAGGGTCCTGGAGACCCAGTACTTC.

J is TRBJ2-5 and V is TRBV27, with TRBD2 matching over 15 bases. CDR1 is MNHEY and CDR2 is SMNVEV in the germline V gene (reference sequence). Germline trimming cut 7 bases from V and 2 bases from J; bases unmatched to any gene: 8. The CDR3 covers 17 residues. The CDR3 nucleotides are TGTGCCAGCACGGGACTAGCGGGAGGAGGTGGACAAGAGACCCAGTACTTC. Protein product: CASTGLAGGGGQETQYF.

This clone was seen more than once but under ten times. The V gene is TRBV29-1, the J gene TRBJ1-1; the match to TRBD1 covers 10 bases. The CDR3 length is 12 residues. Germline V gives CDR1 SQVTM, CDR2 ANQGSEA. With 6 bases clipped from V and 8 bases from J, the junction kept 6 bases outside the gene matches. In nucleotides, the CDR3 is TGCAGCGTCGGGACAGGGGTAAAAGAAGCTTTCTTT. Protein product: CSVGTGVKEAFF.

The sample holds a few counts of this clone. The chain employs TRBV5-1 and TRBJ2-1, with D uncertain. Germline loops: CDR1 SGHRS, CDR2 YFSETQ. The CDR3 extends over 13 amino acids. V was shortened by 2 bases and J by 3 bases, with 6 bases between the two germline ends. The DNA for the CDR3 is TGCGCCAGCAGCTTCTCGGGCTACAATGAGCAGTTCTTC. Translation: CASSFSGYNEQFF.

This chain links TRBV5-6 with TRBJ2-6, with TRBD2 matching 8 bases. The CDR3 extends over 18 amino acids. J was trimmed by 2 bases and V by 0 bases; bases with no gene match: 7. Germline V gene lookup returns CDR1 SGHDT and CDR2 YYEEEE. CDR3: CASSLERGLRPGANVLTF. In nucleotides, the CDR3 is TGTGCCAGCAGCTTGGAGCGGGGGCTTAGGCCTGGGGCCAACGTCCTGACTTTC.

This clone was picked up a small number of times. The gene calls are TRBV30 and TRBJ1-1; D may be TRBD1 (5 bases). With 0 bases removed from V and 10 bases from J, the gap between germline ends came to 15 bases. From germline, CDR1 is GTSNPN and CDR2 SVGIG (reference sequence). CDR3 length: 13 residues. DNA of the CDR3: TGTGCCTGGAGTGTACTCCAGGGCTTTGGAGCTTTCTTT. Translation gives CAWSVLQGFGAFF.

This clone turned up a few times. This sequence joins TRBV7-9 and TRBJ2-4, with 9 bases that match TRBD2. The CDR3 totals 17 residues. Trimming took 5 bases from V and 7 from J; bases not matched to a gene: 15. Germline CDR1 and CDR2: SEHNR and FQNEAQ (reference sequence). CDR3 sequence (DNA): TGTGCCAGCAGCATTATGTCTTCGCGGGAGGGACGGAACATTCAGTACTTC. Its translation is CASSIMSSREGRNIQYF.

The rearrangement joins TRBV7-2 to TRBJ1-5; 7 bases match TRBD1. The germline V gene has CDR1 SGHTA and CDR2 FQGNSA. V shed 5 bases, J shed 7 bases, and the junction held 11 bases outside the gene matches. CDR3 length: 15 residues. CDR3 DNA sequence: TGTGCCAGCAGCCAGGGGGGCGGGCCGGAACAGCCCCAGCATTTT. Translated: CASSQGGGPEQPQHF.

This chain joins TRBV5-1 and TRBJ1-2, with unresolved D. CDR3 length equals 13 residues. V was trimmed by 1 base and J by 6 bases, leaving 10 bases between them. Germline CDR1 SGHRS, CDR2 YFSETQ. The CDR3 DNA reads TGCGCCAGCAGCTTGCTGGCAGGCGATGGCTACACCTTC. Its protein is CASSLLAGDGYTF.

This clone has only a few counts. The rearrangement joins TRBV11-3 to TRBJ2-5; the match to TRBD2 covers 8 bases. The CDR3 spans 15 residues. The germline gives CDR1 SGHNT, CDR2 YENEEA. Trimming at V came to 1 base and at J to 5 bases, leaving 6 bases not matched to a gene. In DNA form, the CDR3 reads TGTGCCAGCAGCTTAGTAGATGGCGGGAGGGAGACCCAGTACTTC. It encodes CASSLVDGGRETQYF.

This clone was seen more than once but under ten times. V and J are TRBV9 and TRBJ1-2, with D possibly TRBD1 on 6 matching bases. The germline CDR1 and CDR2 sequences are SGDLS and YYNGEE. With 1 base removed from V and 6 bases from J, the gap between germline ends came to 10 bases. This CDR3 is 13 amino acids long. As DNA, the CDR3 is TGTGCCAGCAGCGTAACAGGGACGGATGGCTACACCTTC. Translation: CASSVTGTDGYTF.

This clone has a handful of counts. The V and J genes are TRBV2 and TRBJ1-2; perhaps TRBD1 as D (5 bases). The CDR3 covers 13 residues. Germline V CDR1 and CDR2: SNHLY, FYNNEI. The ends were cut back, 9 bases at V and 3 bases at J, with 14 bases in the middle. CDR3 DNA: TGTGCCAGTCGGCGGGACTCAGACTATGGCTACACCTTC. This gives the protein CASRRDSDYGYTF.

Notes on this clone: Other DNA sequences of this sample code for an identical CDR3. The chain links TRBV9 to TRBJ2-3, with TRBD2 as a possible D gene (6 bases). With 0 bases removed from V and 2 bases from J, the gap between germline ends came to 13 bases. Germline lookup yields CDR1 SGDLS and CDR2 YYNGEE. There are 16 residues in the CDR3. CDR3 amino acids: CASSVGGRDSTDTQYF. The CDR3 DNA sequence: TGTGCCAGCAGCGTAGGGGGTAGGGACTCCACAGATACGCAGTATTTT.

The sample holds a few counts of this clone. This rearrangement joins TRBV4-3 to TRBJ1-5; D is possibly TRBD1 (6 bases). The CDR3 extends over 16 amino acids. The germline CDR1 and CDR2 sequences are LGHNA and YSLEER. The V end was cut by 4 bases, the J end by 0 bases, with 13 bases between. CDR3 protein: CASSPRGVNSNQPQHF. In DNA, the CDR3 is TGCGCCAGCAGCCCCAGGGGAGTGAATAGCAATCAGCCCCAGCATTTT.

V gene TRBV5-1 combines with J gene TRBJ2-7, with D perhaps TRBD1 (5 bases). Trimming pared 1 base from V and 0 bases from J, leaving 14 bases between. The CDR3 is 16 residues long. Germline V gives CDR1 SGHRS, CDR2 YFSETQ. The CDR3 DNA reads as TGCGCCAGCAGCTTGAGTGGGGCAGGCTTCTCCTACGAGCAGTACTTC. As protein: CASSLSGAGFSYEQYF.

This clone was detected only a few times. The CDR3 DNA is TGCGCCAGCAGCCAAGTATATGGGAGGACTGAAGCTTTCTTT. Translating gives CASSQVYGRTEAFF. This chain links TRBV4-1 with TRBJ1-1; no clear D. CDR1 MGHRA and CDR2 YSYEKL come from the germline V gene. V lost 1 base and J lost 5, with 11 bases in between. This CDR3 comprises 14 residues.

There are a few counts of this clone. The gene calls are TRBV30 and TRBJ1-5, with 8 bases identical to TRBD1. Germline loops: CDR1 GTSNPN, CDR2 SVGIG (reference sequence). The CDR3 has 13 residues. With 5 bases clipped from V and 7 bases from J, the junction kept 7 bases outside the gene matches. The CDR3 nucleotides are TGTGCCTGGGCAGGGACAGGCACCCAGCCCCAGCATTTT. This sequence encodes CAWAGTGTQPQHF.

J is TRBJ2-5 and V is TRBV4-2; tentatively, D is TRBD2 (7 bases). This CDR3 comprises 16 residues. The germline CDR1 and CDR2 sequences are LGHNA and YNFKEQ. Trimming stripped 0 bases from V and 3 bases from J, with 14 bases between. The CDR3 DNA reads TGTGCCAGCAGCCAAGAAAGGGGGGCGGGAGAAGAGACCCAGTACTTC. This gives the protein CASSQERGAGEETQYF.

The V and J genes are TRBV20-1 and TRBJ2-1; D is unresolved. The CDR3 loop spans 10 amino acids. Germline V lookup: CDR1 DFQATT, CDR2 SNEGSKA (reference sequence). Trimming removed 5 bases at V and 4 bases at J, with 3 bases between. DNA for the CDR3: TGCAGTGCTTCGTACAATGAGCAGTTCTTC. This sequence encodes CSASYNEQFF.

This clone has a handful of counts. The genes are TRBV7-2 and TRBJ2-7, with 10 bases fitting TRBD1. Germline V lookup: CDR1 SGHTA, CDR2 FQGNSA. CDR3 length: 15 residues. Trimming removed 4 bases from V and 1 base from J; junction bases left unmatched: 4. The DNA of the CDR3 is TGTGCCAGCAGCTCAGACAGGGGGCCATCCTACGAGCAGTACTTC. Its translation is CASSSDRGPSYEQYF.

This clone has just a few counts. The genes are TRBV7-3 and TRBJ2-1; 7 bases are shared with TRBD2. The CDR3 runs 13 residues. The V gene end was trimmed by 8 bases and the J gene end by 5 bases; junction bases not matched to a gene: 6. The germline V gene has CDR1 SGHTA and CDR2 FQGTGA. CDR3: CASGASGDNEQFF. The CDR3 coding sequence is TGTGCCAGCGGCGCTAGCGGAGACAATGAGCAGTTCTTC.

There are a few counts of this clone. CDR3 bases: TGCGCCAGCAGCCAAGATCCAGGGATGAATGAGCAGTTCTTC. It encodes CASSQDPGMNEQFF. V usage is TRBV4-1 and J usage is TRBJ2-1, with D possibly matching TRBD1 (5 bases). Germline V gene sequence: CDR1 MGHRA, CDR2 YSYEKL. This CDR3 has 14 residues. V shed 0 bases and J shed 7 bases, with 10 bases lying between them.

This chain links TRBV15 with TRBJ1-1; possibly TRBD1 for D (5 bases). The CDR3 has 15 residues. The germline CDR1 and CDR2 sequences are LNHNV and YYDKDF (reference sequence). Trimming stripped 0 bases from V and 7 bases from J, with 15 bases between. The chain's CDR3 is CATSRDRPDRGEAFF. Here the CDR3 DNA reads TGTGCCACCAGCAGAGACAGGCCGGATAGGGGTGAAGCTTTCTTT.

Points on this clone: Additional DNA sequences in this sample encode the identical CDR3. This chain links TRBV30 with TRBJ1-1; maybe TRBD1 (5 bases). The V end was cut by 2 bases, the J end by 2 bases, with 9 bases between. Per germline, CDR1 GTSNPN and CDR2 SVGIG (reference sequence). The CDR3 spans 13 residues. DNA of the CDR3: TGTGCCTGGAGTCGTCAGGGCAACACTGAAGCTTTCTTT. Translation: CAWSRQGNTEAFF.